This T cell receptor (beta chain) was captured by sequencing in a study of T cell responses to AZD1222 COVID-19 vaccine. Data came from immunoSEQ multiplex PCR; TCRdb stores just in-frame clones and leaves some out. The repertoire holds roughly 24,000 clones, with approximately 85% as singletons. Trimming took 6 bases from V and 2 from J, leaving 11 bases between them. This CDR3 region has 13 residues. The germline gives CDR1 MDHEN, CDR2 SYDVKM. Here the sequenced sample was peripheral blood, taken 28 days after the second AZD1222 dose. The chain combines TRBV28 with TRBJ2-7; the D is unclear. The TCR comes from an adult who received the AZD1222 COVID-19 vaccine. CDR3 nucleotides: TGTGCCAGCAGACTCCAGGCGACCTACGAGCAGTACTTC. Translating it yields CASRLQATYEQYF. Full variable domain (rest looked up from reference TRBV28 and TRBJ2-7): DVKVTQSSRYLVKRTGEKVFLECVQDMDHENMFWYRQDPGLGLRLIYFSYDVKMKEKGDIPEGYSVSREKKERFSLILESASTNQTSMYLCASRLQATYEQYFGPGTRLTVT.